What follows are 28 T cell receptor beta chains derived from one specimen sequenced in a study of blood T cell repertoires in COVID-19. Some clones are missing from TCRdb's copy, which holds only in-frame ones; the method was immunoSEQ multiplex PCR. The table has around 72,000 clones, approximately 82% seen once; the top ten hold 15% to 20%. Sequenced: peripheral blood. The receptors shown here come from a woman older than 75 with acute or convalescent COVID-19.

V and J are TRBV7-2 and TRBJ2-1; D remains ambiguous. Trimming stripped 2 bases from V and 1 base from J, with 9 bases between. The germline V gene encodes CDR1 SGHTA and CDR2 FQGNSA. CDR3 size: 15 residues. The CDR3 sequence: CASSLYQASYNEQFF. Here the CDR3 DNA reads TGTGCCAGCAGCTTATACCAGGCGTCCTACAATGAGCAGTTCTTC.

This chain uses TRBV5-1 with TRBJ2-3, with TRBD2 identical over 8 bases. Germline CDR1 and CDR2: SGHRS and YFSETQ. This CDR3 region has 15 residues. With V trimmed by 2 bases and J by 5 bases, 7 bases remained unmatched. As DNA, the CDR3 is TGCGCCAGCAGCTTTCAGCGGGAGAATGGAGATACGCAGTATTTT. This sequence encodes CASSFQRENGDTQYF.

This clone was observed once. The chain combines TRBV2 with TRBJ2-6; 11 bases are shared with TRBD1. The CDR3 loop spans 15 amino acids. With V trimmed by 9 bases and J by 2 bases, 3 bases remained unmatched. From germline, CDR1 is SNHLY and CDR2 FYNNEI. The CDR3 region is CARGQGAAGANVLTF. CDR3 coding DNA: TGTGCCAGAGGACAGGGGGCGGCTGGGGCCAACGTCCTGACTTTC.

This clone has a single count. The chain is built from TRBV5-4 and TRBJ1-1, with a tentative D call TRBD1 (5 bases). This CDR3 is 13 amino acids long. The germline V gene has CDR1 SGHNT and CDR2 YYREEE (reference sequence). V gave up 2 bases and J gave up 1 base, with 6 bases separating them. The CDR3 loop reads CASSFTGNTEAFF. The CDR3 DNA follows: TGTGCCAGCAGCTTTACAGGGAACACTGAAGCTTTCTTT.

The V and J genes are TRBV27 and TRBJ2-3, with TRBD1 matching 8 bases. Germline loops: CDR1 MNHEY, CDR2 SMNVEV (reference sequence). The CDR3 sequence is 15 residues long. The junction had 6 bases not matched to a gene; V was cut back by 5 bases and J by 2 bases. CDR3 sequence reads: CASSGQGTITDTQYF. In DNA form, the CDR3 reads TGTGCCAGCAGTGGACAGGGAACCATCACAGATACGCAGTATTTT.

This chain connects TRBV29-1 to TRBJ2-5; 10 nucleotides agree with TRBD1. Germline trimming cut 2 bases from V and 7 bases from J; bases unmatched to any gene: 4. Germline CDR1 reads SQVTM; CDR2 reads ANQGSEA. The CDR3 consists of 13 residues. CDR3 sequence: CSVETGQGGTQYF. In DNA, the CDR3 is TGCAGCGTTGAAACCGGACAGGGGGGGACCCAGTACTTC.

V gene TRBV5-8 combines with J gene TRBJ1-6; TRBD1 is a possible D gene (6 bases). Germline V lookup: CDR1 SGHTS, CDR2 YDEGEE. Trimming left V 5 bases short and J 2 bases short, with 11 bases between. The CDR3 spans 15 residues. CDR3 sequence: CASRGQKTYNSPLHF. The CDR3 coding sequence is TGTGCCAGCAGAGGACAGAAGACCTATAATTCACCCCTCCACTTT. Based on the CDR3 plus reference TRBV5-8 and TRBJ1-6, the full variable domain is EAGVTQSPTHLIKTRGQQATLRCSPISGHTSVYWYQQALGLGLQFLLWYDEGEERNRGNFPPRFSGRQFPNYSSELNVNALELEDSALYLCASRGQKTYNSPLHFGNGTRLTVT.

This chain uses TRBV14 with TRBJ1-3; the match to TRBD1 covers 9 bases. CDR1 SGHDN and CDR2 FVKESK come from the germline V gene. The CDR3 spans 15 residues. V trimming: 2 bases; J trimming: 2 bases; junction bases outside the gene matches: 1. In DNA, the CDR3 is TGTGCCAGCAGCCAACGACAGGGGGCTGGAAACACCATATATTTT. It yields the protein CASSQRQGAGNTIYF.

The chain recombines TRBV5-1 with TRBJ1-4; TRBD1 matches 7 bases. Germline V gene data show CDR1 as SGHRS and CDR2 as YFSETQ. With V trimmed by 2 bases and J by 4 bases, 8 bases remained unmatched. CDR3 length: 16 amino acids. CDR3 region: CASSLNSRDSNEKLFF. CDR3 sequence (DNA): TGCGCCAGCAGCTTAAACTCCCGGGACAGTAATGAAAAACTGTTTTTT. Using reference TRBV5-1 and TRBJ1-4 for the parts outside the CDR3, the full variable domain is KAGVTQTPRYLIKTRGQQVTLSCSPISGHRSVSWYQQTPGQGLQFLFEYFSETQRNKGNFPGRFSGRQFSNSRSEMNVSTLELGDSALYLCASSLNSRDSNEKLFFGSGTQLSVL.

The chain employs TRBV5-1 and TRBJ2-7; D is possibly TRBD1 (5 bases). The CDR3 runs 15 residues. Trimming shortened V by 4 bases and J by 2 bases, and 16 bases separated the two germline ends. Per germline, CDR1 SGHRS and CDR2 YFSETQ. This CDR3 is CASSEASRVTYEQYF. The CDR3 DNA follows: TGCGCCAGCAGCGAAGCCTCCAGGGTTACCTACGAGCAGTACTTC.

The chain couples TRBV4-2 to TRBJ1-2, with TRBD1 matching over 8 bases. Germline CDR1 is LGHNA and CDR2 is YNFKEQ. V lost 4 bases to trimming and J lost 2 bases; unmatched junction nucleotides: 6. This CDR3 contains 15 residues. The CDR3 is CASSPSDRANYGYTF. The CDR3 DNA reads TGTGCCAGCAGCCCCTCGGACAGGGCGAACTATGGCTACACCTTC.

The chain couples TRBV30 to TRBJ2-5; the D gene is possibly TRBD2 (7 bases). The length of the CDR3 is 14 residues. V lost 0 bases and J 4 bases, leaving 12 bases between the germline ends. CDR1 is GTSNPN, CDR2 SVGIG, per germline (reference sequence). CDR3 protein: CAWSVLGGRETQYF. The CDR3 DNA is TGTGCCTGGAGTGTACTGGGGGGGCGAGAGACCCAGTACTTC.

The chain recombines TRBV2 with TRBJ1-2; D is possibly TRBD1 (5 bases). This CDR3 comprises 15 residues. Germline V gene data show CDR1 as SNHLY and CDR2 as FYNNEI. V dropped 0 bases and J dropped 8 bases, with 16 bases sitting between them. CDR3 sequence (DNA): TGTGCCAGCAGTGAAGCCCTTGGGGGGAGGAGCGGCTACACCTTC. Its protein is CASSEALGGRSGYTF.

The V gene is TRBV7-9, the J gene TRBJ1-2, with TRBD1 matching 9 bases. Germline assignment: CDR1 SEHNR and CDR2 FQNEAQ (reference sequence). This CDR3 has 16 amino acids. The V segment lost 0 bases and the J segment 6 bases; nucleotides outside the gene matches: 8. CDR3 bases: TGTGCCAGCAGCTTAGCCGGGACAGGGAATGGGGATGGCTACACCTTC. It codes for CASSLAGTGNGDGYTF.

The CDR3 loop reads CATSDQGLAGGSYNEQFF. Here the CDR3 DNA reads TGTGCCACCAGTGACCAGGGACTAGCGGGAGGTTCCTACAATGAGCAGTTCTTC. V is TRBV24-1 and J is TRBJ2-1; 15 nucleotides match TRBD2. Trimming cost V 4 bases and J 1 base; bases outside gene matches: 4. CDR1 and CDR2 (germline): KGHDR, SFDVKD. CDR3 length: 18 amino acids.

The V gene is TRBV2, the J gene TRBJ1-4; D gene uncertain. There are 11 residues in the CDR3. Trimming shortened V by 10 bases and J by 9 bases, and 12 bases separated the two germline ends. Germline CDR1 SNHLY, CDR2 FYNNEI. The DNA for the CDR3 is TGTGCCACCCGTCGGGAGAAAAAACTGTTTTTT. It is translated as CATRREKKLFF.

The rearrangement links TRBV27 to TRBJ2-3; D remains ambiguous. V shed 3 bases and J shed 3 bases, with 13 bases lying between them. Germline V gives CDR1 MNHEY, CDR2 SMNVEV (reference sequence). This CDR3 region has 15 residues. The CDR3 DNA follows: TGTGCCAGCAGTTTCTGGGCAGATGAGACAGATACGCAGTATTTT. It yields the protein CASSFWADETDTQYF.

The chain links TRBV7-9 to TRBJ1-1, with D possibly matching TRBD1 (6 bases). V lost 1 base to trimming and J lost 5 bases, with 11 bases between them. CDR3 length: 14 amino acids. CDR1 is SEHNR and CDR2 is FQNEAQ in the germline V gene (reference sequence). CDR3 nucleotide sequence: TGTGCCAGCAGCTTAGAGGGGGGGCAAACTGAAGCTTTCTTT. It codes for CASSLEGGQTEAFF.

This chain joins TRBV5-1 and TRBJ1-4, with 7 bases lining up with TRBD1. Germline V gene sequence: CDR1 SGHRS, CDR2 YFSETQ. Trimming removed 0 bases from V and 0 bases from J; junction bases left unmatched: 2. This CDR3 has 16 amino acids. The CDR3 loop is CASSLGTGATNEKLFF. The DNA of the CDR3 is TGCGCCAGCAGCTTGGGGACAGGCGCAACTAATGAAAAACTGTTTTTT.

The gene calls are TRBV11-2 and TRBJ2-1; 8 bases are a match to TRBD2. CDR1 and CDR2 (germline): SGHAT, FQNNGV. The V gene end was trimmed by 8 bases and the J gene end by 7 bases; junction bases not matched to a gene: 10. The CDR3 is 14 amino acids. CDR3 nucleotide sequence: TGTGCCAGCGTTACGGGAGGGGCCCGGAATGAGCAGTTCTTC. Its translation: CASVTGGARNEQFF.

The CDR3 spells CASSPQGADGYTF. For the CDR3, the DNA is TGTGCCAGCAGCCCACAGGGGGCCGACGGCTACACCTTC. The chain has TRBV7-3 and TRBJ1-2, with 9 bases lining up with TRBD1. This CDR3 spans 13 amino acids. Germline loops: CDR1 SGHTA, CDR2 FQGTGA. V trimming: 5 bases; J trimming: 8 bases; junction bases outside the gene matches: 6. Based on the CDR3 plus reference TRBV7-3 and TRBJ1-2, the full variable domain is GAGVSQTPSNKVTEKGKYVELRCDPISGHTALYWYRQSLGQGPEFLIYFQGTGAADDSGLPNDRFFAVRPEGSVSTLKIQRTERGDSAVYLCASSPQGADGYTFGSGTRLTVV.

This clone showed up just once. The V call is TRBV9, the J call TRBJ2-1; D may be TRBD2 (8 bases). Trimming left V 4 bases short and J 2 bases short, with 19 bases between. CDR3 length equals 17 residues. The germline V gene encodes CDR1 SGDLS and CDR2 YYNGEE. CDR3 nucleotide sequence: TGTGCCAGCAGCTCTAGGGGGCGGGGGGCCGCCTACAATGAGCAGTTCTTC. The encoded protein is CASSSRGRGAAYNEQFF. The full variable domain, with the rest looked up from reference TRBV9 and TRBJ2-1, is DSGVTQTPKHLITATGQRVTLRCSPRSGDLSVYWYQQSLDQGLQFLIQYYNGEERAKGNILERFSAQQFPDLHSELNLSSLELGDSALYFCASSSRGRGAAYNEQFFGPGTRLTVL.

This chain connects TRBV2 to TRBJ1-6, with a possible D match to TRBD1 (6 bases). The germline CDR1 and CDR2 sequences are SNHLY and FYNNEI. The V and J ends lost 6 bases and 5 bases respectively, with 11 bases between them. CDR3 length: 14 residues. CDR3 amino acids: CASSGQRNNSPLHF. CDR3 bases: TGTGCCAGCAGCGGACAGAGAAATAATTCACCCCTCCACTTT.

The chain couples TRBV6-6 to TRBJ2-1; D possibly corresponds to TRBD1 (5 bases). CDR3 size: 16 residues. V was cut by 2 bases and J by 2 bases, with 13 bases left in between. Germline-derived CDR1 and CDR2 are MNHNY and SVGAGI (reference sequence). This chain's CDR3 is CASSYGASPAYNEQFF. Written as DNA, the CDR3 is TGTGCCAGCAGTTACGGGGCCAGCCCAGCCTACAATGAGCAGTTCTTC.

This chain connects TRBV16 to TRBJ1-2; D not certain. The germline V and J ends were trimmed by 0 bases and 2 bases, with 7 bases remaining between them. The length of the CDR3 is 14 residues. The germline CDR1 and CDR2 sequences are KGHSY and FQNENV. CDR3 nucleotide sequence: TGTGCCAGCAGCCAATCGGCGGGGAACTATGGCTACACCTTC. Translating gives CASSQSAGNYGYTF.

The gene calls are TRBV2 and TRBJ1-1; TRBD1 agrees at 8 bases. This CDR3 is 13 amino acids long. The V and J ends lost 6 bases and 5 bases, in that order; junction bases with no gene match: 5. Germline values: CDR1 SNHLY, CDR2 FYNNEI. The CDR3 DNA reads as TGTGCCAGCAGGGACAGGGCGGAAACTGAAGCTTTCTTT. Amino acids: CASRDRAETEAFF.

The rearrangement joins TRBV11-3 to TRBJ2-7, with 10 bases aligning to TRBD1. Germline CDR1 is SGHNT and CDR2 is YENEEA. The CDR3 totals 15 residues. J was trimmed by 2 bases and V by 4 bases; bases with no gene match: 5. The CDR3 reads CASSSNGQGAYEQYF. As DNA, the CDR3 is TGTGCCAGCAGCTCGAACGGACAGGGGGCCTACGAGCAGTACTTC.

Only a few counts were recorded for this clone. This chain links TRBV5-1 with TRBJ1-3; 12 bases match TRBD1. The V gene's germline CDR1 is SGHRS and CDR2 YFSETQ. The CDR3 contains 17 residues. The J segment lost 2 bases and the V segment lost 3 bases, leaving 6 bases of the junction unmatched. CDR3 region: CASSSGTGGTAGNTIYF. DNA for the CDR3: TGCGCCAGCAGCTCGGGGACAGGGGGCACGGCTGGAAACACCATATATTTT. Full variable domain (outside the CDR3, taken from reference TRBV5-1 and TRBJ1-3): KAGVTQTPRYLIKTRGQQVTLSCSPISGHRSVSWYQQTPGQGLQFLFEYFSETQRNKGNFPGRFSGRQFSNSRSEMNVSTLELGDSALYLCASSSGTGGTAGNTIYFGEGSWLTVV.